The 22 T cell receptor beta chains listed next were all sequenced from one sample in a study of glioma-infiltrating T cells after dendritic cell vaccination. Assay used: immunoSEQ multiplex PCR; TCRdb lists only in-frame clones, some missing. Of about 36,000 clones in the sample, around four fifths are singletons; the top ten hold under 10%. Material: blood, obtained before dendritic cell vaccination. These receptors all stem from a human donor with glioblastoma.

The chain joins TRBV6-5 to TRBJ1-1; D perhaps matches TRBD1 (6 bases). Germline assignment: CDR1 MNHEY and CDR2 SVGAGI. CDR3 length equals 13 residues. Trimming left V 1 base short and J 5 bases short, with 8 bases between. The chain's CDR3 is CASSYYTGTEAFF. CDR3 nucleotides: TGTGCCAGCAGTTACTACACAGGGACTGAAGCTTTCTTT.

V gene TRBV7-2 combines with J gene TRBJ1-2, with 10 bases fitting TRBD1. This CDR3 spans 12 amino acids. Trimming cost V 6 bases and J 7 bases; bases outside gene matches: 2. CDR1 SGHTA and CDR2 FQGNSA come from the germline V gene. CDR3 bases: TGTGCCAGCAGGGGGACAGGGGTTGGCTACACCTTC. It codes for CASRGTGVGYTF.

The CDR3 nucleotides are TGCGCCAGCAGCTTGACTAGCTTCGAGCAGTACTTC. Translation: CASSLTSFEQYF. The rearrangement joins TRBV5-1 to TRBJ2-7, with D possibly matching TRBD2 (6 bases). This CDR3 contains 12 residues. The germline V and J ends were trimmed by 1 base and 6 bases, with 8 bases remaining between them. Germline lookup yields CDR1 SGHRS and CDR2 YFSETQ.

The chain combines TRBV7-2 with TRBJ1-5, with a weak D call TRBD1 (6 bases). V lost 5 bases, J lost 2 bases, and 13 bases lay in between. This CDR3 spans 15 amino acids. CDR1 is SGHTA, CDR2 FQGNSA, per germline. As DNA, the CDR3 is TGTGCCAGCAGCGCAGAGGGGGTTCGCAATCAGCCCCAGCATTTT. Translated, it gives CASSAEGVRNQPQHF.

The genes are TRBV5-4 and TRBJ2-2, with D possibly being TRBD1 (5 bases). This CDR3 spans 18 amino acids. Trimming removed 1 base from V and 4 bases from J, with 20 bases in between. CDR1 and CDR2 (germline): SGHNT, YYREEE (reference sequence). The CDR3 region is CASSLLGVKLTSTGELFF. Written as DNA, the CDR3 is TGTGCCAGCAGCTTGTTAGGGGTTAAGTTAACCTCCACCGGGGAGCTGTTTTTT. Together with reference TRBV5-4 and TRBJ2-2, the CDR3 gives the full variable domain: ETGVTQSPTHLIKTRGQQVTLRCSSQSGHNTVSWYQQALGQGPQFIFQYYREEENGRGNFPPRFSGLQFPNYSSELNVNALELDDSALYLCASSLLGVKLTSTGELFFGEGSRLTVL.

V gene TRBV9 combines with J gene TRBJ2-7, with D tentatively TRBD2 (6 bases). V was pared by 1 base and J by 2 bases, with 13 bases between. This CDR3 is built from 15 residues. From germline, CDR1 is SGDLS and CDR2 YYNGEE. The CDR3 here is CASSVRPSETYEQYF. The CDR3 bases are TGTGCCAGCAGCGTACGGCCTAGCGAGACCTACGAGCAGTACTTC.

On this clone itself: In the same sample, other DNA sequences code for this CDR3. The chain is built from TRBV30 and TRBJ1-6, with D tentatively TRBD1 (6 bases). The CDR3 is made up of 15 amino acids. The germline gives CDR1 GTSNPN, CDR2 SVGIG (reference sequence). With 0 bases removed from V and 13 bases from J, the gap between germline ends came to 19 bases. CDR3 in amino acids: CAWSVESAGQSPLHF. In DNA form, the CDR3 reads TGTGCCTGGAGTGTCGAGTCAGCGGGACAATCCCCCCTCCACTTT.

V is TRBV5-4 and J is TRBJ2-3; D is possibly TRBD1 (5 bases). The CDR3 extends over 16 amino acids. Germline V gene sequence: CDR1 SGHNT, CDR2 YYREEE (reference sequence). V lost 0 bases and J lost 1, with 12 bases in between. The CDR3 loop reads CASSLEQGSGTDTQYF. In nucleotides, the CDR3 is TGTGCCAGCAGCTTGGAGCAGGGAAGCGGCACAGATACGCAGTATTTT. The full variable domain, rest sourced from reference TRBV5-4 and TRBJ2-3, is ETGVTQSPTHLIKTRGQQVTLRCSSQSGHNTVSWYQQALGQGPQFIFQYYREEENGRGNFPPRFSGLQFPNYSSELNVNALELDDSALYLCASSLEQGSGTDTQYFGPGTRLTVL.

This chain connects TRBV11-2 to TRBJ2-3, with 8 nucleotides matching TRBD1. The V segment lost 5 bases and the J segment 3 bases; nucleotides outside the gene matches: 4. Germline-derived CDR1 and CDR2 are SGHAT and FQNNGV. The CDR3 is made up of 14 amino acids. Written as DNA, the CDR3 is TGTGCCAGCAGCCTCGACAGGGGTACAGATACGCAGTATTTT. Its translation: CASSLDRGTDTQYF.

V and J are TRBV6-1 and TRBJ1-5; D is uncertain. CDR1 MNHNS and CDR2 SASEGT come from the germline V gene. This CDR3 has 15 residues. V was pared by 3 bases and J by 1 base, with 10 bases between. The CDR3 sequence: CASSDRGVSNQPQHF. The CDR3 nucleotides are TGTGCCAGCAGTGATAGAGGCGTGAGCAATCAGCCCCAGCATTTT.

V gene TRBV4-1 combines with J gene TRBJ2-2; 8 bases are a match to TRBD1. Trimming cost V 4 bases and J 1 base; bases outside gene matches: 5. CDR1 and CDR2 (germline): MGHRA, YSYEKL. The CDR3 length is 16 residues. CDR3 sequence: CASSPWTGRNTGELFF. CDR3 coding DNA: TGCGCCAGCAGCCCATGGACAGGGAGGAACACCGGGGAGCTGTTTTTT.

The V call is TRBV5-4, the J call TRBJ1-1, with D possibly being TRBD1 (5 bases). The germline CDR1 and CDR2 sequences are SGHNT and YYREEE (reference sequence). V was pared by 4 bases and J by 5 bases, with 15 bases between. The length of the CDR3 is 14 residues. The CDR3 DNA sequence: TGTGCCAGCAGCGTGGGGGGGGGACGGACTGAAGCTTTCTTT. Its translation is CASSVGGGRTEAFF.

The chain links TRBV9 to TRBJ2-3; 9 positions agree with TRBD2. Germline V CDR1 and CDR2: SGDLS, YYNGEE. The V segment lost 4 bases and the J segment 3 bases; nucleotides outside the gene matches: 6. CDR3 length equals 15 residues. CDR3 sequence: CASSPLAGSTDTQYF. CDR3 sequence (DNA): TGTGCCAGCAGCCCGCTAGCGGGGTCAACAGATACGCAGTATTTT.

The gene calls are TRBV4-2 and TRBJ2-2, with D perhaps matching TRBD1 (6 bases). Trimming took 0 bases from V and 4 from J, leaving 15 bases between them. Germline V gene lookup returns CDR1 LGHNA and CDR2 YNFKEQ. This CDR3 has 17 residues. The CDR3 loop is CASSQDVVGAITGELFF. CDR3 DNA: TGTGCCAGCAGCCAAGATGTCGTGGGGGCCATCACCGGGGAGCTGTTTTTT.

This clone appeared many times. The chain couples TRBV5-1 to TRBJ1-2, with 8 bases aligning to TRBD1. Germline lookup yields CDR1 SGHRS and CDR2 YFSETQ. The junction had 7 bases not matched to a gene; V was cut back by 2 bases and J by 7 bases. This CDR3 is built from 14 residues. The CDR3 protein is CASSLTQGASGYTF. The CDR3 nucleotides read TGCGCCAGCAGCTTAACGCAGGGGGCGAGTGGCTACACCTTC.

V usage is TRBV2 and J usage is TRBJ1-1, with a tentative D call TRBD1 (5 bases). With 7 bases removed from V and 6 bases from J, the gap between germline ends came to 9 bases. Germline assignment: CDR1 SNHLY and CDR2 FYNNEI. This CDR3 has 11 residues. The CDR3 region is CASKGVPEAFF. The CDR3 bases are TGTGCCAGCAAAGGGGTCCCTGAAGCTTTCTTT. Full variable domain (remainder filled in from reference TRBV2 and TRBJ1-1): EPEVTQTPSHQVTQMGQEVILRCVPISNHLYFYWYRQILGQKVEFLVSFYNNEISEKSEIFDDQFSVERPDGSNFTLKIRSTKLEDSAMYFCASKGVPEAFFGQGTRLTVV.

This clone came up once. The V call is TRBV5-4, the J call TRBJ2-7, with D uncertain. The CDR3 sequence is 12 residues long. Germline CDR1 is SGHNT and CDR2 is YYREEE (reference sequence). Deletions cut 3 bases from V and 3 bases from J, with 7 bases between. In DNA, the CDR3 is TGTGCCAGCAGCTACCAGGACTACGAGCAGTACTTC. Encoded protein: CASSYQDYEQYF. Full variable domain (missing parts from reference TRBV5-4 and TRBJ2-7): ETGVTQSPTHLIKTRGQQVTLRCSSQSGHNTVSWYQQALGQGPQFIFQYYREEENGRGNFPPRFSGLQFPNYSSELNVNALELDDSALYLCASSYQDYEQYFGPGTRLTVT.

The V gene is TRBV5-6, the J gene TRBJ2-3; 10 nucleotides align to TRBD2. Germline loops: CDR1 SGHDT, CDR2 YYEEEE. The junction had 7 bases not matched to a gene; V was cut back by 6 bases and J by 3 bases. This CDR3 has 15 residues. DNA of the CDR3: TGTGCCAGCACCCAAGTACTAGCGGGAACAGATACGCAGTATTTT. This translates into CASTQVLAGTDTQYF.

This chain joins TRBV11-2 and TRBJ1-1, with 7 bases that match TRBD1. CDR3 length: 15 amino acids. CDR1 is SGHAT, CDR2 FQNNGV, per germline. After removal of 2 bases from V and 2 bases from J, the junction contained 5 bases not matched to a gene. The CDR3 region has the DNA TGTGCCAGCAGCTTATTGGGACAGCAAAACACTGAAGCTTTCTTT. Its translation: CASSLLGQQNTEAFF.

This chain joins TRBV11-3 and TRBJ2-7, with unresolved D. The V gene's germline CDR1 is SGHNT and CDR2 YENEEA. Deletions cut 5 bases from V and 12 bases from J, with 20 bases between. This CDR3 has 13 amino acids. CDR3 amino acids: CASSVAGSPNPYF. The CDR3 DNA is TGTGCCAGCAGCGTAGCCGGGTCGCCGAACCCGTACTTC. Supplemented by reference TRBV11-3 and TRBJ2-7, the full variable domain reads EAGVVQSPRYKIIEKKQPVAFWCNPISGHNTLYWYLQNLGQGPELLIRYENEEAVDDSQLPKDRFSAERLKGVDSTLKIQPAELGDSAVYLCASSVAGSPNPYFGPGTRLTVT.

There are a few counts of this clone. This sequence joins TRBV11-2 and TRBJ1-3; TRBD1 is a possible D gene (6 bases). V was pared by 5 bases and J by 0 bases, with 14 bases between. The CDR3 is 16 residues long. Germline loops: CDR1 SGHAT, CDR2 FQNNGV. CDR3 amino acids: CASSEQGWGSGNTIYF. In DNA form, the CDR3 reads TGTGCCAGCAGCGAACAGGGTTGGGGCTCTGGAAACACCATATATTTT.

The V call is TRBV7-2, the J call TRBJ2-1; no reliable D call. The CDR3 is made up of 14 amino acids. The germline V and J ends were trimmed by 1 base and 13 bases, with 17 bases remaining between them. Germline lookup yields CDR1 SGHTA and CDR2 FQGNSA. This CDR3 reads CASSLGASGLPQFF. CDR3 coding DNA: TGTGCCAGCAGCTTAGGGGCTTCCGGTCTACCACAGTTCTTC.